These 26 T cell receptor beta chains came from one sample sequenced in a study of cytomegalovirus exposure and HLA in healthy donors. The PCR employed 60 Vbeta primers together with 13 Jbeta primers. Only in-frame clones appear in the TCRdb table, and some are missing; sequencing was by immunoSEQ multiplex PCR. The table has about 95,000 clones, about four fifths seen once. The source material was PBMCs. Every receptor here comes from a man aged 18-30 years in good health and CMV-seropositive.

The chain is built from TRBV11-2 and TRBJ2-1, with 7 bases fitting TRBD1. The CDR3 sequence is 13 residues long. Per the germline V gene, CDR1 is SGHAT and CDR2 is FQNNGV. Unmatched junction bases numbered 8, after V lost 2 bases and J lost 13 bases. The CDR3 DNA sequence: TGTGCCAGCAGCTTACCCGACAGGGCGGAACAGTTCTTC. Amino acids: CASSLPDRAEQFF.

The CDR3 loop reads CASRGLVPQETQYF. In DNA form, the CDR3 reads TGTGCCAGCAGAGGACTAGTGCCTCAAGAGACCCAGTACTTC. V and J are TRBV28 and TRBJ2-5; the match to TRBD2 covers 7 bases. V trimming: 6 bases; J trimming: 2 bases; junction bases outside the gene matches: 6. This CDR3 is built from 14 residues. Germline CDR1 and CDR2: MDHEN and SYDVKM.

This clone was detected only once. The rearrangement joins TRBV6-6 to TRBJ2-5; no reliable D call. Trimming pared 0 bases from V and 3 bases from J, leaving 8 bases between. This CDR3 comprises 14 residues. The V gene's germline CDR1 is MNHNY and CDR2 SVGAGI (reference sequence). CDR3: CASSYSNREETQYF. The CDR3 nucleotides read TGTGCCAGCAGTTACTCGAATCGGGAAGAGACCCAGTACTTC.

This clone was recorded once. The chain has TRBV14 and TRBJ2-7; the D gene is possibly TRBD2 (5 bases). The V gene lost 4 bases and the J gene lost 4 bases, with 11 bases spanning the gap. The length of the CDR3 is 13 residues. Germline V gene lookup returns CDR1 SGHDN and CDR2 FVKESK. The CDR3 sequence is CASSLHRLYEQYF. The CDR3 nucleotides read TGTGCCAGCAGCCTTCATAGACTATACGAGCAGTACTTC.

This clone was counted only a few times. This chain uses TRBV4-1 with TRBJ2-7; tentatively, D is TRBD1 (6 bases). The CDR3 length is 19 residues. CDR1 is MGHRA, CDR2 YSYEKL, per germline. Deletions cut 0 bases from V and 3 bases from J, with 24 bases between. This CDR3 is CASSQDPGYPRAGDYEQYF. The CDR3 DNA reads as TGCGCCAGCAGCCAAGATCCTGGCTATCCTCGTGCAGGGGACTACGAGCAGTACTTC.

This rearrangement joins TRBV27 to TRBJ2-6, with D hard to call. Germline V CDR1 and CDR2: MNHEY, SMNVEV (reference sequence). The ends were cut back, 5 bases at V and 0 bases at J, with 2 bases in the middle. The CDR3 is 13 residues long. This CDR3 is CASSLSGANVLTF. Written as DNA, the CDR3 is TGTGCCAGCAGTCTCTCTGGGGCCAACGTCCTGACTTTC.

There are a few counts of this clone. V gene TRBV2 combines with J gene TRBJ1-4, with 7 bases aligning to TRBD1. Germline V lookup: CDR1 SNHLY, CDR2 FYNNEI. This CDR3 spans 16 amino acids. The V segment lost 6 bases and the J segment 5 bases; nucleotides outside the gene matches: 12. The CDR3 coding sequence is TGTGCCAGCAGATATCGGACCGGGACAGTGAATGAAAAACTGTTTTTT. The encoded protein is CASRYRTGTVNEKLFF. Based on the CDR3 plus reference TRBV2 and TRBJ1-4, the full variable domain is EPEVTQTPSHQVTQMGQEVILRCVPISNHLYFYWYRQILGQKVEFLVSFYNNEISEKSEIFDDQFSVERPDGSNFTLKIRSTKLEDSAMYFCASRYRTGTVNEKLFFGSGTQLSVL.

The rearrangement uses TRBV18 and TRBJ1-5; perhaps TRBD1 as D (5 bases). Looked up from germline, CDR1 is KGHSH and CDR2 is LQKENI. CDR3 length equals 14 residues. V was clipped by 0 bases and J by 6 bases, with 9 bases between them. CDR3 loop: CASSPPTVPQPQHF. The CDR3 bases are TGTGCCAGCTCACCACCGACAGTTCCTCAGCCCCAGCATTTT.

V and J are TRBV6-5 and TRBJ2-1, with D unclear. CDR3 length: 13 residues. The ends were cut back, 0 bases at V and 8 bases at J, with 8 bases in the middle. Germline lookup yields CDR1 MNHEY and CDR2 SVGAGI. This chain's CDR3 is CASSYSSVYEQFF. The CDR3 DNA reads TGTGCCAGCAGTTACTCTTCGGTGTATGAGCAGTTCTTC.

The chain is built from TRBV27 and TRBJ2-7; 9 bases match TRBD1. The V segment lost 2 bases and the J segment 6 bases; nucleotides outside the gene matches: 11. Germline V lookup: CDR1 MNHEY, CDR2 SMNVEV (reference sequence). The CDR3 is 16 amino acids. The CDR3: CASSLVAGTGLSEQYF. The DNA for the CDR3 is TGTGCCAGCAGTTTAGTGGCCGGGACAGGGCTTTCCGAGCAGTACTTC.

This chain joins TRBV27 and TRBJ2-7, with TRBD2 identical over 11 bases. V dropped 2 bases and J dropped 6; count of bases not matched to a gene: 3. The CDR3 extends over 14 amino acids. CDR1 and CDR2 from the germline V gene are MNHEY and SMNVEV (reference sequence). CDR3 DNA sequence: TGTGCCAGCAGTTTAACGGGACTAGCGGCCGAGCAGTACTTC. This codes for CASSLTGLAAEQYF.

V and J are TRBV4-2 and TRBJ1-3; no clear D gene. The CDR3 is 16 amino acids. Germline values: CDR1 LGHNA, CDR2 YNFKEQ. V lost 1 base and J lost 0, with 10 bases in between. CDR3 amino acids: CASSQVESNSGNTIYF. The CDR3, as DNA: TGTGCCAGCAGCCAAGTGGAGAGCAACTCTGGAAACACCATATATTTT.

The chain is built from TRBV9 and TRBJ1-1; 7 bases line up with TRBD1. The J segment lost 5 bases and the V segment lost 3 bases, leaving 10 bases of the junction unmatched. Germline V CDR1 and CDR2: SGDLS, YYNGEE. This CDR3 has 15 residues. The CDR3 reads CASSELSTGSTEAFF. CDR3 coding DNA: TGTGCCAGCAGCGAGCTATCGACAGGGTCAACTGAAGCTTTCTTT.

This clone was found a few times. V and J are TRBV30 and TRBJ2-7; 12 nucleotides agree with TRBD2. The V gene end was trimmed by 7 bases and the J gene end by 8 bases; junction bases not matched to a gene: 9. CDR1 GTSNPN and CDR2 SVGIG come from the germline V gene (reference sequence). The CDR3 runs 13 residues. Here the CDR3 DNA reads TGTGCCTCCCACGCCCTAGCGGGGGGGCAGCAGTACTTC. Its translation: CASHALAGGQQYF.

The CDR3 coding sequence is TGTGCCAGCCGTCTTCCGGGGAAGGGCACGCAGTATTTT. It translates to CASRLPGKGTQYF. The chain couples TRBV27 to TRBJ2-3, with D maybe TRBD2 (5 bases). Germline values: CDR1 MNHEY, CDR2 SMNVEV (reference sequence). V lost 8 bases to trimming and J lost 9 bases, with 18 bases between them. The CDR3 has 13 amino acids.

The J gene is TRBJ1-6, the V gene TRBV6-1; D is undetermined. Germline CDR1 is MNHNS and CDR2 is SASEGT. V was cut by 5 bases and J by 10 bases, with 15 bases left in between. The CDR3 has 14 residues. The CDR3 DNA sequence: TGTGCCAGCAGTCCCCCGGGTAGAGGATCACCCCTCCACTTT. Translating it yields CASSPPGRGSPLHF.

The rearrangement uses TRBV9 and TRBJ2-3; tentative D call: TRBD2 (7 bases). Trimming removed 6 bases from V and 4 bases from J, with 15 bases in between. CDR1 and CDR2 (germline): SGDLS, YYNGEE. The CDR3 spans 14 residues. The CDR3: CASKLGGGADTQYF. In DNA, the CDR3 is TGTGCCAGCAAGCTGGGCGGGGGCGCAGATACGCAGTATTTT.

The chain links TRBV6-5 to TRBJ2-7; 12 bases are a match to TRBD1. Looked up from germline, CDR1 is MNHEY and CDR2 is SVGAGI. The V segment lost 4 bases and the J segment 3 bases; nucleotides outside the gene matches: 4. The CDR3 contains 15 residues. The CDR3 DNA reads as TGTGCCAGCAGTTCCGGGACAGGGGGCTACTACGAGCAGTACTTC. It is translated as CASSSGTGGYYEQYF.

The V call is TRBV6-1, the J call TRBJ1-2, with 7 bases fitting TRBD1. The CDR3 totals 15 residues. With 5 bases clipped from V and 1 base from J, the junction kept 7 bases outside the gene matches. Looked up from germline, CDR1 is MNHNS and CDR2 is SASEGT. The CDR3 bases are TGTGCCAGCAGTCCAGGGGGAAACCTTAACTATGGCTACACCTTC. It codes for CASSPGGNLNYGYTF.

The chain links TRBV5-8 to TRBJ1-5; 7 bases are shared with TRBD1. Germline loops: CDR1 SGHTS, CDR2 YDEGEE. The CDR3 contains 19 residues. With V trimmed by 0 bases and J by 0 bases, 12 bases remained unmatched. The chain's CDR3 is CASSLDGDSWRDSNQPQHF. The CDR3 bases are TGTGCCAGCAGCTTGGATGGGGACAGTTGGCGGGATAGCAATCAGCCCCAGCATTTT. The variable domain in full, with the rest retrieved from reference TRBV5-8 and TRBJ1-5, is EAGVTQSPTHLIKTRGQQATLRCSPISGHTSVYWYQQALGLGLQFLLWYDEGEERNRGNFPPRFSGRQFPNYSSELNVNALELEDSALYLCASSLDGDSWRDSNQPQHFGDGTRLSIL.

The rearrangement links TRBV11-2 to TRBJ1-2; 12 bases map to TRBD1. V trimming: 5 bases; J trimming: 7 bases; junction bases outside the gene matches: 5. Germline CDR1 reads SGHAT; CDR2 reads FQNNGV. The CDR3 loop spans 14 amino acids. The CDR3 protein is CASSTGTGGSGYTF. CDR3 DNA sequence: TGTGCCAGCAGCACAGGGACAGGGGGCTCTGGCTACACCTTC.

This clone occurred a few times. The rearrangement joins TRBV30 to TRBJ1-2, with TRBD1 as a possible D gene (6 bases). The CDR3 runs to 10 residues. Per the germline V gene, CDR1 is GTSNPN and CDR2 is SVGIG (reference sequence). The CDR3 region is CGTATEGYTF. In nucleotides, the CDR3 is TGTGGGACAGCCACGGAGGGCTACACCTTC.

The chain couples TRBV10-2 to TRBJ2-7; D is unresolved. The germline gives CDR1 WSHSY, CDR2 SAAADI. Trimming took 6 bases from V and 5 from J, leaving 14 bases between them. CDR3 size: 13 residues. The chain's CDR3 is CASSTNTNHEQYF. DNA of the CDR3: TGCGCCAGCAGCACCAACACAAACCACGAGCAGTACTTC.

The genes are TRBV5-1 and TRBJ2-1; 8 bases align to TRBD1. Losses at the gene ends were 4 bases for V and 7 bases for J; bases not matched to a gene: 10. The CDR3 runs 15 residues. From germline, CDR1 is SGHRS and CDR2 YFSETQ. DNA for the CDR3: TGCGCCAGCAGCCCCCTGGACAGGGACCGAAATGAGCAGTTCTTC. Its translation: CASSPLDRDRNEQFF.

This rearrangement joins TRBV7-8 to TRBJ1-1; a weak D match, TRBD1 (5 bases). CDR3 size: 13 residues. V gave up 3 bases and J gave up 5 bases, with 10 bases separating them. Per germline, CDR1 SGHVS and CDR2 FQNEAQ. The CDR3 sequence is CASSLLGGTEAFF. The DNA for the CDR3 is TGTGCCAGCAGCTTGCTTGGGGGGACTGAAGCTTTCTTT.

This clone occurred once. The V gene is TRBV5-1, the J gene TRBJ2-5, with 8 bases lining up with TRBD1. The CDR3 consists of 14 residues. CDR1 and CDR2 from the germline V gene are SGHRS and YFSETQ. Trimming took 4 bases from V and 5 from J; bases not matched to a gene: 7. CDR3 amino acids: CASSIGQGGETQYF. The CDR3 DNA is TGCGCCAGCAGCATCGGACAGGGCGGGGAGACCCAGTACTTC.